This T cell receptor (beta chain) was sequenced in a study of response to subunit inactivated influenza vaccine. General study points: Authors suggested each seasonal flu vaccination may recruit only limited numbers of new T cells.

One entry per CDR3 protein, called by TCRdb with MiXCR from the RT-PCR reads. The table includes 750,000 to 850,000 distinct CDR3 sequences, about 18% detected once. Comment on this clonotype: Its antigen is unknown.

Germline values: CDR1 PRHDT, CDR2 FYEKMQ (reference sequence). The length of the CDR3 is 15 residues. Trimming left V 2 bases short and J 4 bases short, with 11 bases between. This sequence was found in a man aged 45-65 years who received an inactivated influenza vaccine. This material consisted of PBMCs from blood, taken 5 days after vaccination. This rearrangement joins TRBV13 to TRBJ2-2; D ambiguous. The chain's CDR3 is CASSLQAELTGELFF. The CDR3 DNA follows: TGTGCCAGCAGCTTACAGGCCGAACTCACCGGGGAGCTGTTTTTT.